This entry lists 18 T cell receptor beta chains sequenced from one sample in a study of blood T cell repertoires in COVID-19. The repertoire was sequenced with immunoSEQ multiplex PCR; TCRdb's copy has only in-frame clones and lacks some. The table records some 300,000 clones, roughly 91% of them present only once. Sequencing input: peripheral blood. These receptors were taken from a woman aged 30 to 39 with COVID-19, enrolled during active disease.

The DNA of the CDR3 is TGCGCCAGCAGCGGACAGGGTTATGAGCAGTTCTTC. Translation: CASSGQGYEQFF. The chain carries TRBV5-1 and TRBJ2-1; 8 bases fit TRBD1. This CDR3 comprises 12 residues. CDR1 is SGHRS, CDR2 YFSETQ, per germline. V gave up 4 bases and J gave up 8 bases; unmatched junction bases: 2.

This clone was observed a single time. The CDR3 is CASSTPRRDYGYTF. As DNA, the CDR3 is TGTGCCAGTAGTACCCCGAGGCGCGACTATGGCTACACCTTC. V usage is TRBV19 and J usage is TRBJ1-2; D is ambiguous. Germline V gene lookup returns CDR1 LNHDA and CDR2 SQIVND (reference sequence). The V gene lost 4 bases and the J gene lost 3 bases, with 12 bases spanning the gap. CDR3 length: 14 residues.

The chain is built from TRBV7-9 and TRBJ1-4, with D tentatively TRBD1 (5 bases). The CDR3 is 15 residues long. V was clipped by 3 bases and J by 1 base, with 9 bases between them. Germline lookup yields CDR1 SEHNR and CDR2 FQNEAQ (reference sequence). The CDR3 reads CASSLGGGTNEKLFF. Written as DNA, the CDR3 is TGTGCCAGCAGCTTGGGCGGGGGAACTAATGAAAAACTGTTTTTT.

This clone was observed a few times. V and J are TRBV21-1 and TRBJ2-5; TRBD1 is the table's D call, not checked against the DNA. TRBV21-1 is marked as a pseudogene. The CDR3 totals 18 residues. The CDR3 protein is CASSPRDREHLREETQYF. CDR3 sequence (DNA): TGTGCCAGCAGCCCGCGGGACAGGGAACACTTACGCGAGGAGACCCAGTACTTC.

The chain joins TRBV27 to TRBJ2-5; 9 nucleotides match TRBD1. There are 14 residues in the CDR3. CDR1 MNHEY and CDR2 SMNVEV come from the germline V gene (reference sequence). Trimming cost V 4 bases and J 5 bases; bases outside gene matches: 5. The CDR3 DNA reads TGTGCCAGCAGTTCCGGACAGGGGTGGGAGACCCAGTACTTC. It codes for CASSSGQGWETQYF.

This clone was observed a handful of times. V usage is TRBV12-5 and J usage is TRBJ1-1; D may be TRBD1 (5 bases). V lost 4 bases to trimming and J lost 0 bases, with 15 bases between them. The germline V gene has CDR1 LGHNT and CDR2 FRNRAP. The CDR3 is 16 amino acids. The CDR3 DNA reads as TGTGCTAGTGGTTCCGACACAGGATTTTTGAACACTGAAGCTTTCTTT. This translates into CASGSDTGFLNTEAFF.

The V call is TRBV13, the J call TRBJ2-7; weak D call: TRBD1 (5 bases). CDR3 size: 15 residues. Per the germline V gene, CDR1 is PRHDT and CDR2 is FYEKMQ (reference sequence). V lost 0 bases to trimming and J lost 4 bases, with 13 bases between them. The CDR3: CASSLGLAGWYEQYV. The CDR3 DNA is TGTGCCAGCAGCTTAGGCCTGGCAGGGTGGTACGAGCAGTACGTC.

J is TRBJ1-4 and V is TRBV5-1, with a weak D call TRBD1 (5 bases). This CDR3 is 15 amino acids long. V was trimmed by 3 bases and J by 7 bases, leaving 16 bases between them. Germline V gives CDR1 SGHRS, CDR2 YFSETQ. CDR3 amino acids: CASSSEGRAGEKLFF. As DNA, the CDR3 is TGCGCCAGCAGCTCGGAGGGGAGGGCGGGTGAAAAACTGTTTTTT.

The V call is TRBV5-1, the J call TRBJ2-7; D is ambiguous. The CDR3 spans 13 residues. V was trimmed by 1 base and J by 6 bases, leaving 11 bases between them. Germline V gives CDR1 SGHRS, CDR2 YFSETQ. This chain's CDR3 is CASSLLGFSEQYV. The CDR3 region has the DNA TGCGCCAGCAGCTTGTTGGGCTTCTCCGAGCAGTACGTC.

The gene calls are TRBV7-3 and TRBJ2-1; weak D call: TRBD2 (6 bases). The CDR3 length is 15 residues. Germline V CDR1 and CDR2: SGHTA, FQGTGA. Trimming pared 1 base from V and 7 bases from J, leaving 14 bases between. The CDR3 reads CASSLIPGLGNEQFF. CDR3 nucleotide sequence: TGTGCCAGCAGCTTAATACCGGGACTGGGGAATGAGCAGTTCTTC.

This clone was recorded once. V and J are TRBV2 and TRBJ1-1, with 7 bases matching TRBD1. The V gene end was trimmed by 4 bases and the J gene end by 2 bases; junction bases not matched to a gene: 4. Germline V gene data show CDR1 as SNHLY and CDR2 as FYNNEI. The CDR3 has 14 amino acids. The CDR3 nucleotides read TGTGCCAGCAGTGTAGGGACAGTTAACACTGAAGCTTTCTTT. It is translated as CASSVGTVNTEAFF.

The chain joins TRBV6-6 to TRBJ2-5; D is perhaps TRBD1 (6 bases). This CDR3 is built from 15 residues. The V and J ends lost 4 bases and 0 bases respectively, with 12 bases between them. CDR1 and CDR2 from the germline V gene are MNHNY and SVGAGI (reference sequence). The DNA of the CDR3 is TGTGCCAGCAGTTCCCCCGGGACATACCAAGAGACCCAGTACTTC. It specifies CASSSPGTYQETQYF.

J is TRBJ1-5 and V is TRBV19; D uncertain. Trimming removed 3 bases from V and 4 bases from J, with 13 bases in between. The CDR3 sequence is 15 residues long. Germline V gene sequence: CDR1 LNHDA, CDR2 SQIVND (reference sequence). CDR3 nucleotides: TGTGCCAGTAGTATTCTTCGCGCCCAAAATCAGCCCCAGCATTTT. Protein: CASSILRAQNQPQHF.

For the CDR3, the DNA is TGTGCCAGTAAATCCGGGAGTAATTCACCCCTCCACTTT. It yields the protein CASKSGSNSPLHF. The rearrangement links TRBV19 to TRBJ1-6, with unresolved D. Germline CDR1 reads LNHDA; CDR2 reads SQIVND (reference sequence). V was clipped by 7 bases and J by 6 bases, with 10 bases between them. The CDR3 covers 13 residues.

This chain links TRBV5-4 with TRBJ1-2, with a tentative D call TRBD1 (5 bases). Deletions cut 4 bases from V and 4 bases from J, with 17 bases between. Per the germline V gene, CDR1 is SGHNT and CDR2 is YYREEE (reference sequence). The CDR3 is made up of 15 amino acids. CDR3: CASSPTFWTSYGYTF. The DNA of the CDR3 is TGTGCCAGCAGCCCGACCTTTTGGACAAGCTATGGCTACACCTTC.

The J gene is TRBJ2-3, the V gene TRBV6-2 or TRBV6-3; tentative D call: TRBD1 (6 bases). CDR1 and CDR2 from the germline V gene are MNHEY and SVGEGT. The V gene lost 0 bases and the J gene lost 2 bases, with 12 bases spanning the gap. The CDR3 contains 16 residues. The DNA for the CDR3 is TGTGCCAGCAGTTACTCCCGTGGGGACAACACAGATACGCAGTATTTT. It yields the protein CASSYSRGDNTDTQYF.

This chain joins TRBV7-9 and TRBJ1-1, with 7 bases lining up with TRBD1. The ends lost 6 bases at V and 3 bases at J; junction bases unmatched: 7. From germline, CDR1 is SEHNR and CDR2 FQNEAQ (reference sequence). The CDR3 runs to 14 residues. CDR3 coding DNA: TGTGCCAGCAGTCCTGGTACAGGGGACACTGAAGCTTTCTTT. Translation: CASSPGTGDTEAFF.

V usage is TRBV28 and J usage is TRBJ2-5, with D perhaps matching TRBD2 (7 bases). Germline CDR1 reads MDHEN; CDR2 reads SYDVKM. Trimming took 2 bases from V and 4 from J, leaving 26 bases between them. CDR3 size: 19 residues. CDR3 protein: CASSLLQGVAGGPRETQYF. In DNA, the CDR3 is TGTGCCAGCAGTTTACTGCAAGGTGTCGCCGGGGGGCCGAGAGAGACCCAGTACTTC.